One and the same sample provided the 23 T cell receptor beta chains below, sequenced in a study of cytomegalovirus exposure and HLA in healthy donors. The study ran its PCR with 60 Vbeta and 13 Jbeta primers. Using immunoSEQ multiplex PCR, the repertoire was profiled, and TCRdb retains in-frame clones only, with some absent. The data show roughly 200,000 clones, 70% to 80% seen once. The specimen sequenced was PBMCs. The receptors stem from a woman between 25 and 40 years old in good health and CMV-seropositive.

The V call is TRBV5-1, the J call TRBJ2-5; no firm D call. This CDR3 is built from 14 residues. Germline V gene sequence: CDR1 SGHRS, CDR2 YFSETQ. The ends were cut back, 0 bases at V and 1 base at J, with 7 bases in the middle. The CDR3 region has the DNA TGCGCCAGCAGCTTGGGAACAGTCCAAGAGACCCAGTACTTC. Translating gives CASSLGTVQETQYF.

This chain links TRBV30 with TRBJ1-6, with D perhaps matching TRBD1 (6 bases). This CDR3 region has 15 residues. Trimming pared 3 bases from V and 6 bases from J, leaving 15 bases between. CDR1 and CDR2 (germline): GTSNPN, SVGIG (reference sequence). The CDR3 bases are TGTGCCTGGAGGGACAGCGGATCCGTTAATTCACCCCTCCACTTT. Protein sequence: CAWRDSGSVNSPLHF. The variable domain in full, with the rest retrieved from reference TRBV30 and TRBJ1-6, is SQTIHQWPATLVQPVGSPLSLECTVEGTSNPNLYWYRQAAGRGLQLLFYSVGIGQISSEVPQNLSASRPQDRQFILSSKKLLLSDSGFYLCAWRDSGSVNSPLHFGNGTRLTVT.

This clone was observed many times. This CDR3 is CASSQDGPGTQETQYF. CDR3 in DNA: TGCGCCAGCAGCCAAGATGGACCGGGAACTCAAGAGACCCAGTACTTC. This rearrangement joins TRBV4-3 to TRBJ2-5; TRBD2 might be the D (5 bases). CDR3 length equals 16 residues. Trimming left V 0 bases short and J 2 bases short, with 13 bases between. Looked up from germline, CDR1 is LGHNA and CDR2 is YSLEER.

The chain is built from TRBV11-2 and TRBJ2-2, with TRBD1 matching 9 bases. The CDR3 runs 14 residues. From germline, CDR1 is SGHAT and CDR2 FQNNGV. Losses at the gene ends were 6 bases for V and 3 bases for J; bases not matched to a gene: 2. The CDR3 nucleotides are TGTGCCAGCAGACGGACAGGGGACACCGGGGAGCTGTTTTTT. It encodes CASRRTGDTGELFF.

The chain employs TRBV5-4 and TRBJ1-2, with TRBD1 identical over 8 bases. Trimming removed 2 bases from V and 4 bases from J; junction bases left unmatched: 4. This CDR3 is 14 amino acids long. Germline values: CDR1 SGHNT, CDR2 YYREEE (reference sequence). Written as DNA, the CDR3 is TGTGCCAGCAGCTTATTAACAGGGGGCTATGGCTACACCTTC. Protein sequence: CASSLLTGGYGYTF.

This clone showed up just a few times. The chain has TRBV19 and TRBJ1-5; maybe TRBD1 (6 bases). The CDR3 length is 16 residues. Germline V gene data show CDR1 as LNHDA and CDR2 as SQIVND (reference sequence). V was pared by 4 bases and J by 2 bases, with 15 bases between. CDR3 nucleotide sequence: TGTGCCAGTAGTACGCCGGGACATCTGGGCAATCAGCCCCAGCATTTT. As protein: CASSTPGHLGNQPQHF.

The chain employs TRBV6-5 and TRBJ2-1; D possibly corresponds to TRBD1 (6 bases). There are 11 residues in the CDR3. Deletions cut 7 bases from V and 6 bases from J, with 7 bases between. Germline V gene data show CDR1 as MNHEY and CDR2 as SVGAGI. The CDR3 region is CASTGVNEQFF. CDR3 in DNA: TGTGCCAGCACAGGGGTCAATGAGCAGTTCTTC.

The V and J genes are TRBV2 and TRBJ2-1; TRBD2 matches at 12 bases. The V and J ends lost 5 bases and 8 bases, in that order; junction bases with no gene match: 7. Germline CDR1 reads SNHLY; CDR2 reads FYNNEI. The CDR3 is made up of 15 amino acids. The CDR3 DNA reads as TGTGCCAGCAGTCTCGGACTAGCGGGATGGGATGAGCAGTTCTTC. Translating it yields CASSLGLAGWDEQFF.

The chain is built from TRBV7-9 and TRBJ1-1; D is unclear. The V gene's germline CDR1 is SEHNR and CDR2 FQNEAQ (reference sequence). There are 14 residues in the CDR3. Trimming pared 1 base from V and 10 bases from J, leaving 16 bases between. The CDR3 region has the DNA TGTGCCAGCAGCTTAGAATCGGACTCAGCCGCAGCTTTCTTT. This encodes CASSLESDSAAAFF.

The chain joins TRBV30 to TRBJ2-2; 7 nucleotides agree with TRBD1. The germline V gene encodes CDR1 GTSNPN and CDR2 SVGIG (reference sequence). V was clipped by 4 bases and J by 9 bases; unmatched bases: 2. This CDR3 has 11 residues. CDR3 sequence reads: CAWKTGWELFF. CDR3 sequence (DNA): TGTGCCTGGAAGACAGGGTGGGAGCTGTTTTTT.

V gene TRBV19 combines with J gene TRBJ1-4; D gene ambiguous. The germline V and J ends were trimmed by 5 bases and 4 bases, with 14 bases remaining between them. Germline V lookup: CDR1 LNHDA, CDR2 SQIVND (reference sequence). The CDR3 has 15 amino acids. DNA of the CDR3: TGTGCCAGTAGTTTGGAAGGCCGGGGTAATGAAAAACTGTTTTTT. Translated: CASSLEGRGNEKLFF.

This clone occurred a few times. V is TRBV6-5 and J is TRBJ1-4; 7 bases fit TRBD1. V was clipped by 9 bases and J by 3 bases; unmatched bases: 7. This CDR3 comprises 14 residues. The germline gives CDR1 MNHEY, CDR2 SVGAGI. The CDR3 region is CASAYRGANEKLFF. CDR3 in DNA: TGTGCCAGTGCTTACAGGGGAGCTAATGAAAAACTGTTTTTT.

The chain uses TRBV7-6 and TRBJ2-7; D uncertain. The CDR3 runs 15 residues. Germline V gene data show CDR1 as SGHVS and CDR2 as FNYEAQ. V lost 0 bases and J lost 3, with 12 bases in between. In DNA, the CDR3 is TGTGCCAGCAGCTTAGCGAACACACAGAGCTACGAGCAGTACTTC. It is translated as CASSLANTQSYEQYF.

The rearrangement joins TRBV10-3 to TRBJ1-1; 7 bases fit TRBD1. With V trimmed by 3 bases and J by 5 bases, 6 bases remained unmatched. Germline CDR1 reads ENHRY; CDR2 reads SYGVKD. The CDR3 is made up of 14 amino acids. The CDR3 reads CAISDQGEGTEAFF. As DNA, the CDR3 is TGTGCCATCAGTGATCAGGGGGAAGGGACTGAAGCTTTCTTT.

The J gene is TRBJ2-5, the V gene TRBV7-2; no clear D. The DNA matches TRBJ2-7 better at its end, which makes the J call doubtful. Germline CDR1 SGHTA, CDR2 FQGNSA. CDR3 length equals 12 residues. CDR3 DNA: TGTGCCAGCAGCTTATCGCGCTACGAGCAGTACTTC. As protein: CASSLSRYEQYF.

J is TRBJ2-3 and V is TRBV7-2; 13 nucleotides match TRBD2. CDR1 SGHTA and CDR2 FQGNSA come from the germline V gene. CDR3 size: 18 residues. The V and J ends lost 5 bases and 2 bases, in that order; junction bases with no gene match: 10. The CDR3 DNA reads TGTGCCAGCAGCCCTACTAGCGGGAGGGCCCCTTACACAGATACGCAGTATTTT. It codes for CASSPTSGRAPYTDTQYF.

The CDR3 protein is CASSYQAGYRSPLHF. For the CDR3, the DNA is TGTGCCAGCAGTTATCAGGCGGGGTATCGGTCACCCCTCCACTTT. The chain is built from TRBV6-5 and TRBJ1-6; D is uncertain. The germline V gene encodes CDR1 MNHEY and CDR2 SVGAGI. With 3 bases removed from V and 10 bases from J, the gap between germline ends came to 16 bases. The CDR3 is made up of 15 amino acids.

The rearrangement joins TRBV2 to TRBJ2-7; no clear D. This CDR3 is 12 amino acids long. Germline loops: CDR1 SNHLY, CDR2 FYNNEI. Trimming shortened V by 5 bases and J by 7 bases, and 12 bases separated the two germline ends. This chain's CDR3 is CASSYGPFEQYF. DNA for the CDR3: TGTGCCAGCAGTTACGGTCCGTTTGAGCAGTACTTC.

The chain uses TRBV6-6 and TRBJ1-2; possibly TRBD1 for D (5 bases). V lost 2 bases and J 6 bases, leaving 13 bases between the germline ends. In germline, CDR1 is MNHNY, CDR2 SVGAGI (reference sequence). The CDR3 is made up of 14 amino acids. In nucleotides, the CDR3 is TGTGCCAGCAGTTACGGGGCAGGGCATCATGGCTACACCTTC. This codes for CASSYGAGHHGYTF.

This clone was seen just once. CDR3 in DNA: TGTGCCAGCACCAAAAGGGGCCCACAAGAGACCCAGTACTTC. This encodes CASTKRGPQETQYF. The V call is TRBV6-5, the J call TRBJ2-5; a possible D gene is TRBD1 (5 bases). V lost 7 bases to trimming and J lost 2 bases, with 14 bases between them. Germline V gene lookup returns CDR1 MNHEY and CDR2 SVGAGI. The CDR3 is 14 residues long.

The chain uses TRBV30 and TRBJ1-1; TRBD1 might be the D (6 bases). Germline CDR1 is GTSNPN and CDR2 is SVGIG (reference sequence). V lost 5 bases to trimming and J lost 1 base, with 14 bases between them. The CDR3 has 14 residues. CDR3 bases: TGTGCCTGGCGACGATGGGACACGAACACTGAAGCTTTCTTT. It encodes CAWRRWDTNTEAFF.

The rearrangement uses TRBV4-2 and TRBJ2-5; 8 bases line up with TRBD2. Germline V gives CDR1 LGHNA, CDR2 YNFKEQ. Germline trimming cut 2 bases from V and 3 bases from J; bases unmatched to any gene: 8. CDR3 length: 16 residues. The CDR3 DNA is TGTGCCAGCAGCCAAACAAAGGGGCGGGGGGAAGAGACCCAGTACTTC. Translation: CASSQTKGRGEETQYF.

Written as DNA, the CDR3 is TGTGCCAGCAGCCAAGTAGGGCGGGAGGACAATGAGCAGTTCTTC. As protein: CASSQVGREDNEQFF. The V call is TRBV4-2, the J call TRBJ2-1; 8 bases align to TRBD2. The junction had 4 bases not matched to a gene; V was cut back by 1 base and J by 5 bases. Germline V gene data show CDR1 as LGHNA and CDR2 as YNFKEQ. The length of the CDR3 is 15 residues.